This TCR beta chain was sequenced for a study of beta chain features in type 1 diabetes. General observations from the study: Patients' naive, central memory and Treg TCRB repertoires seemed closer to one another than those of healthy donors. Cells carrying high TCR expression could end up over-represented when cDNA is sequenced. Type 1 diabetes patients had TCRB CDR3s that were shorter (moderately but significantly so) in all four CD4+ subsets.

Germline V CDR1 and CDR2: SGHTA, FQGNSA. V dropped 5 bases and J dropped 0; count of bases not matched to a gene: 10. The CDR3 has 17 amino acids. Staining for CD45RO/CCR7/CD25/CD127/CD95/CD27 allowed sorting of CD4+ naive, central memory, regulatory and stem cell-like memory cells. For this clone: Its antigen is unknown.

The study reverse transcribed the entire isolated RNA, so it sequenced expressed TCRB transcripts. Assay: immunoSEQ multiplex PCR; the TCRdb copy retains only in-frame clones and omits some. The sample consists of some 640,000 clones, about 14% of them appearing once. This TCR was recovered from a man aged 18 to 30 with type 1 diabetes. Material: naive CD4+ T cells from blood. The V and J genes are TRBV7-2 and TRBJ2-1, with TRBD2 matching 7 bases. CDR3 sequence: CASSPGSGTSSYNEQFF. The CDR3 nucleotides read TGTGCCAGCAGCCCGGGAAGCGGGACGAGCTCCTACAATGAGCAGTTCTTC. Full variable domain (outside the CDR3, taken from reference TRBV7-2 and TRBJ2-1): GAGVSQSPSNKVTEKGKDVELRCDPISGHTALYWYRQSLGQGLEFLIYFQGNSAPDKSGLPSDRFSAERTGGSVSTLTIQRTQQEDSAVYLCASSPGSGTSSYNEQFFGPGTRLTVL.